The 5 T cell receptor beta chains below were found in one sample sequenced in a study of a mutant IDH1 vaccine in newly diagnosed glioma. Sequenced by immunoSEQ multiplex PCR; TCRdb stores in-frame clones only, minus some. The table has around 92,000 clones, about 83% seen once. As to time point: baseline, week 1 (first vaccination visit). Treatment of the sample: pre-vaccination baseline after standard-of-care therapy. The specimen was PBMCs, collected from a glioma patient treated with radiotherapy, temozolomide or both. All receptors derive from a woman aged 45-60 years with glioma.

CDR3 bases: TGTGCCAGCAGCCCCCAAATGAACTATGGCTACACCTTC. Translation: CASSPQMNYGYTF. The rearrangement links TRBV5-6 to TRBJ1-2; D not certain. Germline CDR1 and CDR2: SGHDT and YYEEEE. The CDR3 has 13 amino acids. Trimming pared 4 bases from V and 2 bases from J, leaving 9 bases between.

The V call is TRBV9, the J call TRBJ2-1; 8 nucleotides agree with TRBD2. V gave up 4 bases and J gave up 0 bases; unmatched junction bases: 9. CDR1 SGDLS and CDR2 YYNGEE come from the germline V gene. The CDR3 runs to 17 residues. The CDR3 spells CASSSPAAGGSYNEQFF. The CDR3 DNA reads as TGTGCCAGCAGCTCTCCCGCGGCGGGGGGCTCCTACAATGAGCAGTTCTTC. The entire variable domain, with the rest obtained from reference TRBV9 and TRBJ2-1, is as follows: DSGVTQTPKHLITATGQRVTLRCSPRSGDLSVYWYQQSLDQGLQFLIQYYNGEERAKGNILERFSAQQFPDLHSELNLSSLELGDSALYFCASSSPAAGGSYNEQFFGPGTRLTVL.

About this clone: The junction departs from germline at one end; a sequencing error may be responsible. V and J are TRBV4-2 and TRBJ2-1; 8 bases are a match to TRBD1. This CDR3 spans 12 amino acids. Germline CDR1 and CDR2: LGHNA and YNFKEQ. The CDR3 DNA sequence: TGTGCCAGCAGCCCCGGACAGGGAGGTTTAATCTTC. The encoded protein is CASSPGQGGLIF.

The chain employs TRBV15 and TRBJ2-3; D possibly corresponds to TRBD1 (6 bases). The germline V gene encodes CDR1 LNHNV and CDR2 YYDKDF (reference sequence). The CDR3 length is 17 residues. Trimming removed 2 bases from V and 0 bases from J, with 15 bases in between. The CDR3 sequence: CATSRFPRDNSTDTQYF. DNA of the CDR3: TGTGCCACCAGCAGATTCCCTCGGGACAACAGCACAGATACGCAGTATTTT.

The rearrangement links TRBV5-4 to TRBJ2-5, with TRBD2 as a possible D gene (6 bases). CDR3 length: 16 residues. V shed 1 base and J shed 2 bases, with 15 bases lying between them. Germline-derived CDR1 and CDR2 are SGHNT and YYREEE (reference sequence). The CDR3 DNA follows: TGTGCCAGCAGCTTGTATGTCGGGGGTAGACAAGAGACCCAGTACTTC. It specifies CASSLYVGGRQETQYF.